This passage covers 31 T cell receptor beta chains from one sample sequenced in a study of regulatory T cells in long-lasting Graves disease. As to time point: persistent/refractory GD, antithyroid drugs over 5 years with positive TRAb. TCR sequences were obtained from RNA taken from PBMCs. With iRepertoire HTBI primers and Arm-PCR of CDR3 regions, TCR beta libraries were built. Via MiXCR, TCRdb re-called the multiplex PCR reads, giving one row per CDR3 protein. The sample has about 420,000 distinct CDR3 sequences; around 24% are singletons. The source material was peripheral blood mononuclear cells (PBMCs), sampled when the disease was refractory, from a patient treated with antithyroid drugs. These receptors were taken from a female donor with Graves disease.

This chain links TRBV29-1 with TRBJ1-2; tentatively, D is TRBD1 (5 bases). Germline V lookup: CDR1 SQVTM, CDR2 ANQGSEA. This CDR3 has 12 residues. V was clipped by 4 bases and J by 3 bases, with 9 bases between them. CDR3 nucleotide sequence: TGCAGCGTTGGGGACGATTACTATGGCTACACCTTC. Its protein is CSVGDDYYGYTF.

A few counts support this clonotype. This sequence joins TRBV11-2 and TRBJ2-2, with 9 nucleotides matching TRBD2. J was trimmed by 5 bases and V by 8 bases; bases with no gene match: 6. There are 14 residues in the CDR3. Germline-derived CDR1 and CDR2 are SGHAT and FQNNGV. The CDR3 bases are TGTGCCAGCCGGTTAGCGGGAGTTACCGGGGAGCTGTTTTTT. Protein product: CASRLAGVTGELFF.

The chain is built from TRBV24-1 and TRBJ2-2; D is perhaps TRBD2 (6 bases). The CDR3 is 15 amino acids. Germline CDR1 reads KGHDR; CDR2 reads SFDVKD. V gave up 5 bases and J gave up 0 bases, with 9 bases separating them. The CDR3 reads CATSAGRSNTGELFF. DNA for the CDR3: TGTGCCACCAGTGCTGGGAGGTCGAACACCGGGGAGCTGTTTTTT.

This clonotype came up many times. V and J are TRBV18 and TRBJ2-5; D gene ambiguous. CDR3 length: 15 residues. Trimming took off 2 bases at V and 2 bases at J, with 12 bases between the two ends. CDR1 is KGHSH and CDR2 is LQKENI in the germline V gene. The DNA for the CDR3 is TGTGCCAGCTCACCAAGGGATGGTTATCAAGAGACCCAGTACTTC. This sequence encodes CASSPRDGYQETQYF.

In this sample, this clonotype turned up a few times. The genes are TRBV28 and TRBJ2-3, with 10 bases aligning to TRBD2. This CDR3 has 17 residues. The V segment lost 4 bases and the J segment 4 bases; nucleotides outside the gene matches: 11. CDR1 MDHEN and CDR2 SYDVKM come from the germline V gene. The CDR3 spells CASSSSVSGRRSDTQYF. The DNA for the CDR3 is TGTGCCAGCAGTTCATCCGTTAGCGGGAGGAGGTCAGATACGCAGTATTTT. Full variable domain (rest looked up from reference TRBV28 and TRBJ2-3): DVKVTQSSRYLVKRTGEKVFLECVQDMDHENMFWYRQDPGLGLRLIYFSYDVKMKEKGDIPEGYSVSREKKERFSLILESASTNQTSMYLCASSSSVSGRRSDTQYFGPGTRLTVL.

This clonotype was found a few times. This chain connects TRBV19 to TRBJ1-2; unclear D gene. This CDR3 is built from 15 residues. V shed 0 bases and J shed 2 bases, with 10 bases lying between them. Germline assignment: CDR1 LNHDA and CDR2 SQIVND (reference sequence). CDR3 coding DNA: TGTGCCAGTAGTATAGACGAGGGCGCGAACTATGGCTACACCTTC. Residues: CASSIDEGANYGYTF. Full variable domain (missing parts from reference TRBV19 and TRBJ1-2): DGGITQSPKYLFRKEGQNVTLSCEQNLNHDAMYWYRQDPGQGLRLIYYSQIVNDFQKGDIAEGYSVSREKKESFPLTVTSAQKNPTAFYLCASSIDEGANYGYTFGSGTRLTVV.

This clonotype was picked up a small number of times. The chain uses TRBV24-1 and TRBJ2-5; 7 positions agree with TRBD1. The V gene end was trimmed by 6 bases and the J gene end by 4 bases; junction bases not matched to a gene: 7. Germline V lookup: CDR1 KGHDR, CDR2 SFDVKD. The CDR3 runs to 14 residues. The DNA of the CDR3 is TGTGCCACCAGTAGACAGGGAACGAGAGAGACCCAGTACTTC. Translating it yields CATSRQGTRETQYF.

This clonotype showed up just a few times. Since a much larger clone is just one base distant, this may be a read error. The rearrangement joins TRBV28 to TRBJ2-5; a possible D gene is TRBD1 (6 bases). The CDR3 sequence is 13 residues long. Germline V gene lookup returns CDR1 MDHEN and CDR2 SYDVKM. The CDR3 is CTSRGAPAETQYF. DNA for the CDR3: TGTACCAGCAGGGGTGCACCAGCCGAGACCCAGTACTTC.

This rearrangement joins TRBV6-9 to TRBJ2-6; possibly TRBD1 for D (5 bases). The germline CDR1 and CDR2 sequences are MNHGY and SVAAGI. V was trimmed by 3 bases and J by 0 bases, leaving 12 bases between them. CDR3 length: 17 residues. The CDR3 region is CASSYPQGPSGANVLTF. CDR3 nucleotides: TGTGCCAGCAGTTACCCCCAGGGCCCCTCTGGGGCCAACGTCCTGACTTTC.

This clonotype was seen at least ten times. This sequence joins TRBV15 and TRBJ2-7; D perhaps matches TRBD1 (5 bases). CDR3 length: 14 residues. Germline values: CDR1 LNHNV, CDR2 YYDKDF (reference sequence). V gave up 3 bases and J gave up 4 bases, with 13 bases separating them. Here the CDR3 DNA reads TGTGCCACCAGCAGGGACAAAACCCCTTACGAGCAGTACTTC. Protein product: CATSRDKTPYEQYF.

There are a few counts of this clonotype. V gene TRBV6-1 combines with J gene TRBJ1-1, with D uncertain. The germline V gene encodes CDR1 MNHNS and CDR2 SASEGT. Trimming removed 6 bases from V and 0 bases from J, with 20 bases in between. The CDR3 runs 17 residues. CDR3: CASRVSSNSVLNTEAFF. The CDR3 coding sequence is TGTGCCAGCAGGGTTTCAAGCAACAGCGTCCTGAACACTGAAGCTTTCTTT.

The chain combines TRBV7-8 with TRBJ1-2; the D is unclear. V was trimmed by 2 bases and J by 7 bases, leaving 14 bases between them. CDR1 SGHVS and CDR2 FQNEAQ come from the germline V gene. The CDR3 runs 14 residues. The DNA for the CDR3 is TGTGCCAGCAGCTTATATGGCAGCTCCTTTGGCTACACCTTC. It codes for CASSLYGSSFGYTF.

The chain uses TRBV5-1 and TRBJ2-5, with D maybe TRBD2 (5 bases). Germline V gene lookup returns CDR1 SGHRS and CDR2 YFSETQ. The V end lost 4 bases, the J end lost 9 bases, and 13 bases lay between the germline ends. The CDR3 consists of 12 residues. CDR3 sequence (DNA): TGCGCCAGCAGCCCGGAGACGGAGGCCCAGTACTTC. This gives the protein CASSPETEAQYF.

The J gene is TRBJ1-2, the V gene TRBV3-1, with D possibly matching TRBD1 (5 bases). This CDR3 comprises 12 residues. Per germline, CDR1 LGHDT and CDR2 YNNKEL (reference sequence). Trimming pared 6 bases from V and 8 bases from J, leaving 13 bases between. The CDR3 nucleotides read TGTGCCAGCAGGGGGCCCCGGGAGGGCTACACCTTC. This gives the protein CASRGPREGYTF.

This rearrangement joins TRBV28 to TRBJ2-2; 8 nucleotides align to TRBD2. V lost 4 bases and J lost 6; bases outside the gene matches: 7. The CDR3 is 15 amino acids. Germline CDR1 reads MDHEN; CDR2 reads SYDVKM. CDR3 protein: CASSSSGSRAGELFF. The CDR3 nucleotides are TGTGCCAGCAGTTCAAGCGGGAGTAGGGCCGGGGAGCTGTTTTTT.

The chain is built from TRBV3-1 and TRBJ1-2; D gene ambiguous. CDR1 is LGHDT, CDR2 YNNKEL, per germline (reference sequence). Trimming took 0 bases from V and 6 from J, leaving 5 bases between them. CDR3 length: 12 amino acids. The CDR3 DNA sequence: TGTGCCAGCAGCCAAGATACCCATGGCTACACCTTC. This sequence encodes CASSQDTHGYTF.

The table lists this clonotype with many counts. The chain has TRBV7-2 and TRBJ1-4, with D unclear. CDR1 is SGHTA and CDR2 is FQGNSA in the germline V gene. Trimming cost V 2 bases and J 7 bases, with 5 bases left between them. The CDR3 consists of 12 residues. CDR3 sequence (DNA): TGTGCCAGCAGCTTACCACGTGAAAAACTGTTTTTT. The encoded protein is CASSLPREKLFF.

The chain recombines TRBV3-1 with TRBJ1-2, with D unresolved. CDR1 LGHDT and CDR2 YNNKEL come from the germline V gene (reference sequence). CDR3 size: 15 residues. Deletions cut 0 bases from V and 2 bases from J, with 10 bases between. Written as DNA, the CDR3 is TGTGCCAGCAGCCAAGATCCCAGGAGCAACTATGGCTACACCTTC. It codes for CASSQDPRSNYGYTF.

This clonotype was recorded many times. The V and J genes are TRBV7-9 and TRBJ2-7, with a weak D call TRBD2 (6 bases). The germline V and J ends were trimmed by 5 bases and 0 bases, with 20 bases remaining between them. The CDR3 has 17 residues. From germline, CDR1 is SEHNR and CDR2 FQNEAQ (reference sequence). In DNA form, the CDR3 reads TGTGCCAGCAGCCCACCGGTGGGGGGTAAAAGCTCCTACGAGCAGTACTTC. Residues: CASSPPVGGKSSYEQYF.

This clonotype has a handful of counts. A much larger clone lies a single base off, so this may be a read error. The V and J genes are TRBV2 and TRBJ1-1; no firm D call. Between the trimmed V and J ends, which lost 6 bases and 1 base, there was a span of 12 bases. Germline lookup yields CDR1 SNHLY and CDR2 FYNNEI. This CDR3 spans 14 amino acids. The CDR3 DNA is TGTGCCAGCAGCGGCGGAGGGTGGAACACTGAAGCTTTCTTT. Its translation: CASSGGGWNTEAFF.

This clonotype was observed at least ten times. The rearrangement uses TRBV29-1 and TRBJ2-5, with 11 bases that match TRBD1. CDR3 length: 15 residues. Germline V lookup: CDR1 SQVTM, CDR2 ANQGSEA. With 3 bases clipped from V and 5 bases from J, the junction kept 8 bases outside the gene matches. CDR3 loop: CSVEADRGRSETQYF. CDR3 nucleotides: TGCAGCGTTGAGGCGGACAGGGGGCGGAGCGAGACCCAGTACTTC.

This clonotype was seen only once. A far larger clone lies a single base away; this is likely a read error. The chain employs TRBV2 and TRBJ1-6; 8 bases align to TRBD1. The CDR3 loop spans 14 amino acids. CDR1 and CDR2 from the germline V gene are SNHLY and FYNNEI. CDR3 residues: CASSLQGVDSPPHF. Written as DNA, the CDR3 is TGTGCCAGCAGTTTACAGGGGGTTGATTCACCCCCCCACTTT.

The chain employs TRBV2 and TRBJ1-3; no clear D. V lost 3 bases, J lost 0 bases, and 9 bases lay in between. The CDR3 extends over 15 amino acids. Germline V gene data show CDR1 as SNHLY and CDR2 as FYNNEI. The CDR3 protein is CASSDGPNSGNTIYF. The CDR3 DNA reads TGTGCCAGCAGTGACGGGCCCAACTCTGGAAACACCATATATTTT.

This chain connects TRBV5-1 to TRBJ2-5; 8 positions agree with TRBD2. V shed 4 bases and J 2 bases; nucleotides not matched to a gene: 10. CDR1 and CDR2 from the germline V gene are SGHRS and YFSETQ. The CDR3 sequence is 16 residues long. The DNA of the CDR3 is TGCGCCAGCAGCCCGGCAGCGGGGGCGGGACAAGAGACCCAGTACTTC. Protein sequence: CASSPAAGAGQETQYF.

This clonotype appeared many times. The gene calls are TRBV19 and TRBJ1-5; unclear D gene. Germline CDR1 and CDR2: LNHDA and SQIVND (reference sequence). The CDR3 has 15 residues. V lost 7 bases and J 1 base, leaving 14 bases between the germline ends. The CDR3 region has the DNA TGTGCCAGTATCCCGGGAGCGGGCAGCAATCAGCCCCAGCATTTT. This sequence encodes CASIPGAGSNQPQHF.

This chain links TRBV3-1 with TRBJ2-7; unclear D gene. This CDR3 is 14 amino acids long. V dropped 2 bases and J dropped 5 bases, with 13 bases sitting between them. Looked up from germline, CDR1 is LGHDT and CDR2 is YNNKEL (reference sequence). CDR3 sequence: CASSQFSKINEQYF. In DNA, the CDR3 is TGTGCCAGCAGCCAATTCAGTAAAATTAACGAGCAGTACTTC.

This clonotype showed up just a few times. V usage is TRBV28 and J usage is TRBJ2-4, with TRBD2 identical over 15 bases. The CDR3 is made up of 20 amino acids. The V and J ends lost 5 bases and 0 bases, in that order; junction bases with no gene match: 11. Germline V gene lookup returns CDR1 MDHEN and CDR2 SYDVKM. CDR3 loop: CASSPTPGLAGGPAKNIQYF. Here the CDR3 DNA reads TGTGCCAGCAGTCCGACCCCGGGACTAGCGGGAGGACCAGCCAAAAACATTCAGTACTTC.

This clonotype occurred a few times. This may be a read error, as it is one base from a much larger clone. Here the CDR3 reads CASSKSTRLAGIKNTGELFF. In DNA, the CDR3 is TGTGCCAGCAGCAAATCCACGAGACTAGCGGGAATTAAGAACACCGGGGAGCTGTTTTTT. The rearrangement joins TRBV7-9 to TRBJ2-2, with 11 bases fitting TRBD2. CDR1 is SEHNR, CDR2 FQNEAQ, per germline (reference sequence). The CDR3 loop spans 20 amino acids. The trim removed 5 bases at V and 1 base at J, leaving 15 bases unmatched.

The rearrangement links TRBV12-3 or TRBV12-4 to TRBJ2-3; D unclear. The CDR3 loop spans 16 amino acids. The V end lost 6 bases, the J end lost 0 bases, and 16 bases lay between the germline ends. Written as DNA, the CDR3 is TGTGCCAGCAGCCCGCAGGCGATCTCTAGCACAGATACGCAGTATTTT. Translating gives CASSPQAISSTDTQYF.

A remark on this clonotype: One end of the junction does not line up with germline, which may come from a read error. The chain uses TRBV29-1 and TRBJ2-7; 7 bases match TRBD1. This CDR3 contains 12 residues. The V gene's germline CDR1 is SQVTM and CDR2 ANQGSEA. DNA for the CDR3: TGCAGCGTTGTGGGACAGTCCTACGGGCAGTACTTC. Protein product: CSVVGQSYGQYF.

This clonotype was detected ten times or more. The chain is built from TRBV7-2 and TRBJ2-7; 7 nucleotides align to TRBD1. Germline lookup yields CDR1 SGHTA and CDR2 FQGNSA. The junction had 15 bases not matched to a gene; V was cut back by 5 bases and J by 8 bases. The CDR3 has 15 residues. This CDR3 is CASSALTGPPTKQYF. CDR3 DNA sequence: TGTGCCAGCAGCGCTTTGACAGGGCCTCCTACGAAGCAGTACTTC. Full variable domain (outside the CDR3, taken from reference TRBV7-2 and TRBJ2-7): GAGVSQSPSNKVTEKGKDVELRCDPISGHTALYWYRQSLGQGLEFLIYFQGNSAPDKSGLPSDRFSAERTGGSVSTLTIQRTQQEDSAVYLCASSALTGPPTKQYFGPGTRLTVT.